This record concerns one TCR beta chain sequence. Its cognate antigen is unknown. The sample is drawn from a study of cytomegalovirus exposure and HLA in healthy donors. Whole-study results and caveats: TCR beta V segments were, for the most part, productive about 87% or about 30% of the time in an earlier analysis. Later analysis identified some 16,000 TCR beta sequences associated with HLA alleles, using a false discovery rate threshold of 0.05. A later analysis showed TCR association rates differing by HLA locus, peaking at DRB1 and lowest at HLA-C.

CDR3 length equals 14 residues. Germline V CDR1 and CDR2: SGHTA, FQGNSA. V dropped 7 bases and J dropped 2; count of bases not matched to a gene: 7. In the PCR, 60 Vbeta and 13 Jbeta primers were used. Libraries were prepared by immunoSEQ multiplex PCR; TCRdb keeps only in-frame clonotypes and omits some of them. The repertoire includes about 110,000 clones, approximately 70% of them detected once, and 4.5% to 5.5% sits in the top ten. The source is a woman aged 70-85 years in good health and CMV-seropositive. Sequenced input: PBMCs. This chain connects TRBV7-2 to TRBJ1-1, with TRBD1 matching over 7 bases. CDR3 sequence: CASNPWDSNTEAFF. In nucleotides, the CDR3 is TGTGCCAGCAACCCCTGGGACAGCAACACTGAAGCTTTCTTT.